This record looks at one T cell receptor beta chain sequence and its context. The source of the sample is a study of early T cells in non-severe SARS-CoV-2 infection. The TCR library protocol attached unique molecular identifiers to the individual cDNA molecules. TCRdb fed the 5' RACE reads into MiXCR, producing one record per CDR3 protein. The data hold approximately 70,000 distinct CDR3 sequences, with more than 9.5% observed a single time. Trimming stripped 5 bases from V and 4 bases from J, with 15 bases between. The CDR3 loop spans 15 amino acids. This material consisted of whole blood, taken at baseline. This chain uses TRBV12-3 or TRBV12-4 with TRBJ1-3; D gene unclear. The origin of this receptor is an adult who was a healthcare worker with PCR-confirmed SARS-CoV-2 infection or an uninfected control (not recorded which). CDR3 in amino acids: CASSPEGIPGNTIYF. Here the CDR3 DNA reads TGTGCCAGCAGTCCAGAGGGAATCCCAGGAAACACCATATATTTT.